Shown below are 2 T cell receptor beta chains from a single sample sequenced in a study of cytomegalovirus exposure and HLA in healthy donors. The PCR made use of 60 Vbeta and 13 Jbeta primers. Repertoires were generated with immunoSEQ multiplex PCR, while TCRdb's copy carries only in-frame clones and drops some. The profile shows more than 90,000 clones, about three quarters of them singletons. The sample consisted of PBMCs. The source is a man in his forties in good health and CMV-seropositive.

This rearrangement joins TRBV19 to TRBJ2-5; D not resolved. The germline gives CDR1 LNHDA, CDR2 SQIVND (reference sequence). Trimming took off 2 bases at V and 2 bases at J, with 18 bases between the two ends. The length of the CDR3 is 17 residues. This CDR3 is CASSISIWSRSQETQYF. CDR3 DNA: TGTGCCAGTAGTATATCAATTTGGTCGCGGTCACAAGAGACCCAGTACTTC.

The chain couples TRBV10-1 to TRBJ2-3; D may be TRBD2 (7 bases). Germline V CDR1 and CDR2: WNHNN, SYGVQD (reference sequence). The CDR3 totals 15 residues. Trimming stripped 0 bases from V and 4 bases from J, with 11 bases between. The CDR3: CASSESGGGADTQYF. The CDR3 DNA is TGCGCCAGCAGTGAGTCGGGAGGGGGTGCAGATACGCAGTATTTT.